This TCR beta chain was documented in a study of regulatory T cells in long-lasting Graves disease. With iRepertoire HTBI primers and Arm-PCR of CDR3 regions, TCR beta libraries were built. TCRdb passed the multiplex PCR reads through MiXCR, listing each CDR3 protein once. The sample has over 500,000 distinct CDR3 sequences, approximately 15% seen once. The time point was: newly diagnosed GD, antithyroid drugs for less than 3 months. The authors made the TCR library using RNA they extracted from PBMCs. In this sample, this clonotype turned up many times. The sample was also reused in another study, on T cells in Graves' hyperthyroidism and ophthalmopathy.

The sequenced sample was peripheral blood mononuclear cells (PBMCs), obtained at new diagnosis, from a patient treated with antithyroid drugs. This receptor was identified in a young woman with Graves disease.

CDR3 sequence: CASSDNAGTGTEKLFF. The DNA of the CDR3 is TGTGCCAGCAGCGACAACGCCGGGACAGGGACTGAAAAACTGTTTTTT. The rearrangement joins TRBV7-9 to TRBJ1-4; 9 nucleotides line up with TRBD1. Germline trimming cut 5 bases from V and 7 bases from J; bases unmatched to any gene: 11. The CDR3 spans 16 residues. The V gene's germline CDR1 is SEHNR and CDR2 FQNEAQ (reference sequence). Drawing the rest from reference TRBV7-9 and TRBJ1-4, the complete variable domain is DTGVSQNPRHKITKRGQNVTFRCDPISEHNRLYWYRQTLGQGPEFLTYFQNEAQLEKSRLLSDRFSAERPKGSFSTLEIQRTEQGDSAMYLCASSDNAGTGTEKLFFGSGTQLSVL.